This T cell receptor beta chain was sequenced in a study of identical twins (dated by TCRdb to 2016 to 2017). Turning to the overall study: To test whether fetal clonotypes persist, the study used deep sequencing on TCR alpha and beta repertoires from monozygotic twins, unrelated adults of various ages, and cord blood. To rule out contamination, replicate twin experiments were performed at different times with different library preparation protocols.

Only healthy Caucasian donors were included. Three pairs of female monozygotic twins, all aged about 18 to 29 years, made up the twin cohort. Peripheral blood mononuclear cells were used as the source from which RNA for TCR libraries was isolated. At least ten counts were recorded for this clonotype. The specificity of this receptor is unknown. The input lacks base qualities; no much larger clone sits a single base away. The germline V gene encodes CDR1 SGHAT and CDR2 FQNNGV. Its CDR3 holds 13 amino acids, cysteine through phenylalanine. Of the read, only the CDR3 DNA is kept; its 39 bases are in frame from base 1. V is shortened by 3 bases, J by 2 bases, and the region joining them spans 8 bases. Findings and caveats that apply to the study as a whole: Out-of-frame TCR alpha sequences shared between twins showed an excess of low generation-probability sequences compared with coincidental sharing between unrelated individuals. Zero-insertion analyses could be partly confounded by invariant T cells such as MAIT and iNKT, although diverse VJ usage argued against such confounding for most clonotypes. Excess twin sharing in beta out-of-frame sequences was weaker because fewer shared sequences lowered the signal-to-noise ratio. Because the same donors could not be followed over many years, the conclusions depended on cross-sectional statistical analysis. Out-of-frame TCR alpha sharing in monozygotic twins was systematically underestimated by recombination models, whereas sharing between unrelated individuals was in agreement with the recombination models. Abundant cord blood beta clonotypes carried fewer insertions; young adult naive repertoires showed a weaker similar trend, while memory repertoires showed none.

Library preparation was by 5' RACE. The sequencing machine was an Illumina HiSeq 2000. Template switching introduced a universal primer binding site; the final cDNA contained a unique molecular identifier, enabling accurate counting of TCR cDNA molecules. Specific primers in the conserved constant-segment region were used to synthesize first-strand cDNA for the TCR alpha and beta chains. Each cDNA library was double barcoded, with a SMART-Mk sample barcode plus Illumina barcodes, to control for contamination. TruSeq adapter sequences and Illumina sample barcodes were added in two successive PCR steps. The TCR alpha and beta cDNA libraries were sequenced on the Illumina HiSeq platform using custom primers. The authors' pipeline ran thus. Unique molecular identifiers were extracted from raw reads with MiGEC, and CDR3 positions were determined with MiXCR. For each individual, recombination models were inferred using an EM algorithm with the repgenHMM and IGoR tools. The analysis of shared clonotypes was done with the tcR package in R, with sharing normalized by the product of cloneset sizes. Out-of-frame nonproductive sequences were analyzed to study raw recombination free of thymic and clonal selection effects. The public reads were quality trimmed at Q25 with fastp and then assembled into clones with MiXCR by TCRdb, keeping productive beta chains. Rows with a matching CDR3 protein are joined into one entry that keeps the most common DNA and genes. TCRdb assigned the V and J calls; the authors' analysis was not used. The sample table holds 700,000 or so distinct CDR3 sequences, of which about 9.4% were seen once. Of the sample, approximately 0.96% falls within the top ten clones.

The same sample was also used in a study of yellow fever vaccine responses in identical twins. As the second paper documents: The authors reported that the T cell response to vaccination in identical twins appeared partly convergent and partly personalized. The study precisely tracked vaccine-responding T cell clones in identical twins.

Recombination connected TRBV11-2 to TRBJ2-7; the D gene cannot be resolved reliably. What was sequenced was PBMCs. The clonotype was recovered from a woman between 18 and 29 years old in good health. This receptor carries the CDR3 CASSFGPAYEQYF. The nucleotide sequence reads as follows: TGTGCCAGCAGCTTTGGGCCCGCCTACGAGCAGTACTTC.